The 20 T cell receptor beta chains below come from one sample, sequenced in a study of T cells in women clearing cervical HPV infection. Sequencing was performed with immunoSEQ multiplex PCR; in TCRdb, only in-frame clones are kept and a portion is missing. The sample totals about 20,000 clones; its top ten clones hold over 5.5%. The sample was blood buffy coat. Source of these receptors: a woman between 18 and 70 years old with a cervical HPV16 infection that either progressed to CIN3+ or cleared (not recorded which).

The CDR3 spells CASSLVGGQETQYF. CDR3 DNA, as far as it was read: TGTGCCAGCAGCTTGGTGGGGGGCCAAGAGACC. The chain has TRBV5-4 and TRBJ2-5; the D gene is possibly TRBD2 (6 bases). The read terminates 3 residues ahead of where the CDR3 ends, so the germline J gene completes it. The V and J ends lost 0 bases and 1 base respectively, with 7 bases between them. CDR3 size: 14 residues. Germline lookup yields CDR1 SGHNT and CDR2 YYREEE (reference sequence). Combining the CDR3 with reference TRBV5-4 and TRBJ2-5 gives the whole variable domain ETGVTQSPTHLIKTRGQQVTLRCSSQSGHNTVSWYQQALGQGPQFIFQYYREEENGRGNFPPRFSGLQFPNYSSELNVNALELDDSALYLCASSLVGGQETQYFGPGTRLLVL.

Comments on this clone: Germline and junction disagree at one end, which may indicate a read error. The read stops 3 residues short of the end of the CDR3; the missing end is completed from the germline J gene. The chain combines TRBV7-9 with TRBJ2-3; 7 positions agree with TRBD1. Germline V gene lookup returns CDR1 SEHNR and CDR2 FQNEAQ (reference sequence). This CDR3 has 15 residues. The covered CDR3 bases are TGTGCCAGCAGCTTAGATAAGGCTGGGACAGATGCG. This codes for CASSLDKAGTDA. The full CDR3 sequence reads CASSLDKAGTDAQYF.

On this clone: The sequence runs out 3 residues before the end of the CDR3; the remainder is reconstructed from the germline J gene. The rearrangement uses TRBV19 and TRBJ2-2, with a weak D call TRBD2 (7 bases). The CDR3 loop spans 15 amino acids. Germline assignment: CDR1 LNHDA and CDR2 SQIVND (reference sequence). CDR3 region: CASRRGGATNEKLFF. The DNA read from the CDR3 is TGTGCCAGTCGAAGGGGGGGCGCGACTAATGAAAAG. Full variable domain (missing parts from reference TRBV19 and TRBJ2-2): DGGITQSPKYLFRKEGQNVTLSCEQNLNHDAMYWYRQDPGQGLRLIYYSQIVNDFQKGDIAEGYSVSREKKESFPLTVTSAQKNPTAFYLCASRRGGATNEKLFFGEGSRLTVL.

For this clone: The DNA ends 3 residues before the CDR3 does, and the rest of the CDR3 is filled in from the germline J gene. This sequence joins TRBV11-3 and TRBJ2-7; D not resolved. CDR3 size: 13 residues. CDR1 and CDR2 from the germline V gene are SGHNT and YENEEA. V dropped 1 base and J dropped 1 base, with 5 bases sitting between them. The sequenced part of the CDR3 DNA is TGTGCCAGCAGCTTAGCGACATCCTACGAG. Its translation: CASSLATSYE. The entire CDR3 protein reads CASSLATSYEQYF.

CDR3 DNA (partial): TGTGCCAGTAGGGGGACGGCGGGACAGGGTAACGCAGATACG. This translates into CASRGTAGQGNADT. The CDR3, in full, reads CASRGTAGQGNADTQYF. The chain links TRBV19 to TRBJ2-3; 9 bases fit TRBD1. Read sequence stops 3 residues before the CDR3 end, and the germline J gene provides the missing end. The length of the CDR3 is 17 residues. The J segment lost 4 bases and the V segment lost 6 bases, leaving 14 bases of the junction unmatched. CDR1 LNHDA and CDR2 SQIVND come from the germline V gene (reference sequence).

In regard to this clone: The CDR3 goes on 3 residues after the read ends, and that part is filled in from the germline J gene. This chain uses TRBV7-2 with TRBJ1-4, with TRBD1 identical over 9 bases. This CDR3 spans 15 amino acids. The germline CDR1 and CDR2 sequences are SGHTA and FQGNSA. Trimming cost V 6 bases and J 8 bases; bases outside gene matches: 10. The CDR3 is CASRPTGGRQEKLFF. CDR3 DNA (partial): TGTGCCAGCAGGCCAACAGGGGGCCGTCAAGAAAAA.

With regard to this clone: The junction departs from germline at one end; a sequencing error may be responsible. The CDR3 end is not reached by the read, which stops 3 residues before it; the germline J gene fills it in. The V call is TRBV4-2, the J call TRBJ2-5, with 10 positions matching TRBD2. Germline V gives CDR1 LGHNA, CDR2 YNFKEQ. The CDR3 has 15 residues. CDR3 in amino acids: CASSSRTSGGETQYF. The covered CDR3 bases are TGCGCCAGCAGCTCCCGGACTAGCGGTGGAGAGACC.

CDR3 bases read: TGCGCCAGCAGTCAAAGGACAGGAGCGGATGAAAAG. It is translated as CASSQRTGADEK. The full CDR3 protein is CASSQRTGADEKLFF. The chain recombines TRBV23-1 with TRBJ2-2; TRBD1 matches 7 bases. The CDR3 is cut off 3 residues early in the read; its end comes from the germline J gene. TRBV23-1 falls under the ORF class, with uncertain function. CDR3 length: 15 residues.

Worth noting for this clone: The read stops 3 residues short of the end of the CDR3; the missing end is completed from the germline J gene. The rearrangement links TRBV11-2 to TRBJ2-5, with a possible D match to TRBD1 (5 bases). The CDR3 totals 14 residues. Deletions cut 3 bases from V and 5 bases from J, with 13 bases between. Germline V gene data show CDR1 as SGHAT and CDR2 as FQNNGV. CDR3 DNA (partial): TGTGCCAGCAGCTTCAATCAGGGATTCGAGACC. Amino acids: CASSFNQGFET. The whole CDR3 sequence reads CASSFNQGFETQYF.

Worth noting for this clone: The read comes to an end 3 residues before the CDR3 does, leaving the germline J gene to fill in the end. This chain links TRBV20-1 with TRBJ2-5; TRBD2 is a possible D gene (6 bases). CDR3 length: 14 amino acids. Trimming stripped 0 bases from V and 2 bases from J, with 10 bases between. Germline loops: CDR1 DFQATT, CDR2 SNEGSKA (reference sequence). CDR3 bases read: TGCAGTGCTAGAGATTTGCTAGCGCAAGAGACC. This gives the protein CSARDLLAQET. The entire CDR3 is CSARDLLAQETQYF.

Of note for this clone: The read stops 3 residues short of the end of the CDR3; the missing end is completed from the germline J gene. The V gene is TRBV6-2 or TRBV6-3, the J gene TRBJ2-5, with 9 bases identical to TRBD2. Germline CDR1 reads MNHEY; CDR2 reads SVGEGT. The CDR3 is made up of 14 amino acids. Trimming removed 2 bases from V and 7 bases from J; junction bases left unmatched: 5. CDR3 sequence: CASSYAAGGATQYF. CDR3 DNA (partial): TGTGCCAGCAGTTACGCAGCGGGAGGAGCGACC.

Remarks on this clone: Read coverage stops 3 residues before the CDR3 terminus; the germline J gene supplies the remainder. This chain connects TRBV2 to TRBJ1-6; D is uncertain. Germline V gene lookup returns CDR1 SNHLY and CDR2 FYNNEI. The CDR3 length is 14 residues. Trimming took 6 bases from V and 7 from J, leaving 13 bases between them. The CDR3 region is CASRWPHPNSPLHF. The DNA read from the CDR3 is TGTGCCAGCAGGTGGCCACATCCCAATTCACCC.

As for this clone: Read data end 3 residues before the CDR3 end; the end is taken from the germline J gene. This sequence joins TRBV19 and TRBJ1-1, with D perhaps TRBD1 (5 bases). Germline CDR1 reads LNHDA; CDR2 reads SQIVND (reference sequence). The CDR3 runs 15 residues. This CDR3 reads CASSAGTSRSGEAFF. The sequenced part of the CDR3 DNA is TGTGCCAGTAGTGCAGGGACTAGCAGGTCCGGGGAG.

As concerns this clone: The CDR3 end lies 3 residues beyond the end of the read and is filled in from the germline J gene. The V and J genes are TRBV19 and TRBJ2-2; weak D call: TRBD2 (6 bases). V lost 6 bases and J lost 7, with 15 bases in between. The CDR3 extends over 14 amino acids. From germline, CDR1 is LNHDA and CDR2 SQIVND (reference sequence). The CDR3 loop reads CASRLLAFDGELFF. CDR3 bases read: TGTGCCAGTAGATTACTAGCTTTCGACGGGGAG.

On this clone: The CDR3 is cut off 3 residues early in the read; its end comes from the germline J gene. The chain links TRBV5-1 to TRBJ2-5; 11 nucleotides match TRBD2. The trim removed 2 bases at V and 3 bases at J, leaving 0 bases unmatched. CDR3 length: 14 residues. Germline-derived CDR1 and CDR2 are SGHRS and YFSETQ. Incomplete CDR3 DNA: TGCGCCAGCAGCTTACTAGCGGGAGAAGAGACC. Amino acid sequence: CASSLLAGEET. The CDR3, in full, reads CASSLLAGEETQYF. The full variable domain, with the rest looked up from reference TRBV5-1 and TRBJ2-5, is KAGVTQTPRYLIKTRGQQVTLSCSPISGHRSVSWYQQTPGQGLQFLFEYFSETQRNKGNFPGRFSGRQFSNSRSEMNVSTLELGDSALYLCASSLLAGEETQYFGPGTRLLVL.

Details on this clone: Read coverage stops 3 residues before the CDR3 terminus; the germline J gene supplies the remainder. The rearrangement uses TRBV19 and TRBJ2-1; 10 nucleotides match TRBD2. The J segment lost 3 bases and the V segment lost 6 bases, leaving 14 bases of the junction unmatched. The CDR3 consists of 18 residues. Germline-derived CDR1 and CDR2 are LNHDA and SQIVND (reference sequence). The CDR3 loop reads CASSRGLSAGGFYNEQFF. The part of the CDR3 DNA that was read is TGTGCCAGTAGCAGGGGGCTCTCAGCGGGAGGGTTCTACAATGAG.

With regard to this clone: The read ends 3 residues shy of where the CDR3 ends; the end is completed using the germline J gene. The V gene is TRBV20-1, the J gene TRBJ1-5; D is possibly TRBD1 (5 bases). The CDR3 extends over 15 amino acids. Germline lookup yields CDR1 DFQATT and CDR2 SNEGSKA (reference sequence). V was trimmed by 2 bases and J by 2 bases, leaving 13 bases between them. CDR3 DNA, as far as it was read: TGCAGTGCTAGAAACAGGATGGGAGGCAATCAGCCC. Its protein product is CSARNRMGGNQP. The whole CDR3 protein is CSARNRMGGNQPQHF.

About this clone: The missing CDR3 end, 3 residues past where the read stops, is filled in from the germline J gene. The chain carries TRBV2 and TRBJ2-7; 9 nucleotides line up with TRBD1. V dropped 7 bases and J dropped 2; count of bases not matched to a gene: 6. This CDR3 contains 14 residues. Germline V lookup: CDR1 SNHLY, CDR2 FYNNEI. The CDR3 here is CASNPQGATYEQYF. The sequenced part of the CDR3 DNA is TGTGCCAGCAACCCACAGGGGGCGACCTACGAG.

Concerning this clone itself: The CDR3 end lies 3 residues beyond the end of the read and is filled in from the germline J gene. This chain joins TRBV19 and TRBJ1-2; D gene ambiguous. Deletions cut 6 bases from V and 1 base from J, with 6 bases between. The CDR3 has 12 amino acids. The germline CDR1 and CDR2 sequences are LNHDA and SQIVND (reference sequence). CDR3 protein: CASRADNYGYTF. The sequenced CDR3 bases are TGTGCCAGTAGAGCGGATAACTATGGC.

With respect to this clone: The CDR3 end is not reached by the read, which stops 3 residues before it; the germline J gene fills it in. The chain employs TRBV7-2 and TRBJ2-4; D is uncertain. Germline lookup yields CDR1 SGHTA and CDR2 FQGNSA. CDR3 size: 11 residues. CDR3 loop: CASSFRYGQYF. CDR3 bases read: TGTGCCAGCAGCTTTAGATATGGT.